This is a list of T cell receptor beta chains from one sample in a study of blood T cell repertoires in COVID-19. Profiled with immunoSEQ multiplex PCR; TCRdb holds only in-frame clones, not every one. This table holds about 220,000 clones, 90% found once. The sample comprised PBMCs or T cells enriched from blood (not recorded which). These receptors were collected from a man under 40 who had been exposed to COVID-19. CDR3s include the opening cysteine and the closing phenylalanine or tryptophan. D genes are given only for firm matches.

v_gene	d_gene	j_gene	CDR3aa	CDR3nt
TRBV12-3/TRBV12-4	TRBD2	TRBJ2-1	CASSFSGGREQFF	TGTGCCAGCAGTTTCAGCGGGGGTCGTGAGCAGTTCTTC
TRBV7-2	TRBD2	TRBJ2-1	CASSWTSGGRNEQFF	TGTGCCAGCAGCTGGACTAGCGGGGGCCGGAATGAGCAGTTCTTC
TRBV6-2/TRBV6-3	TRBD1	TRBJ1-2	CASSLQGEYGYTF	TGTGCCAGCAGTTTACAGGGGGAATATGGCTACACCTTC
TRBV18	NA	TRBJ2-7	CASSPSRENEQYF	TGTGCCAGCTCACCATCAAGGGAGAACGAGCAGTACTTC
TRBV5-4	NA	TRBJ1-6	CASSPRRQIGSPLHF	TGTGCCAGCAGCCCCCGAAGACAGATAGGTTCACCCCTCCACTTT
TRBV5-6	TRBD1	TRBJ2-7	CASSFPTGDYEQYF	TGTGCCAGCAGCTTCCCGACAGGGGACTACGAGCAGTACTTC
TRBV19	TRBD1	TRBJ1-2	CASSTRTGPYGYTF	TGTGCCAGTAGTACAAGGACAGGGCCATATGGCTACACCTTC
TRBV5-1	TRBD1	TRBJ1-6	CASSSPGTGNSPLHF	TGCGCCAGCAGCTCCCCTGGGACAGGGAATTCACCCCTCCACTTT
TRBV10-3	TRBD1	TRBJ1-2	CAIAPGQVTGHYGYTF	TGTGCCATCGCACCGGGACAGGTCACAGGGCACTATGGCTACACCTTC
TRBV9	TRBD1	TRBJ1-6	CASSVDVSGGSPLHF	TGTGCCAGCAGCGTAGACGTTTCAGGGGGGTCACCCCTCCACTTT